The source of this TCR beta chain is a study of Tregs in tolerant kidney transplant recipients. Using immunoSEQ multiplex PCR, the repertoire was profiled, and TCRdb retains in-frame clones only, with some absent. The sample lists some 68,000 clones, roughly 84% seen once, with approximately 4.8% in the top ten. This CDR3 spans 12 amino acids. CDR1 and CDR2 (germline): SGHDT, YYEEEE. Remarks on this clone: The antigen is unknown. A junction boundary mismatches the germline segment, possibly from a read error.

Points from the study as a whole: The most relevant donor-specific Treg TCRbeta repertoire apparently came from expansion with activated donor B cells.

The sequence was obtained from a human donor in good health. V is TRBV5-6 and J is TRBJ1-2; D not resolved. Input material: CD4+ T cells from blood. The CDR3 loop reads CASRFKGVGYTF. The CDR3 DNA sequence: TGTGCCAGCCGCTTTAAAGGCGTTGGCTACACCTTC. The whole variable domain, remainder taken from reference TRBV5-6 and TRBJ1-2, is DAGVTQSPTHLIKTRGQQVTLRCSPKSGHDTVSWYQQALGQGPQFIFQYYEEEERQRGNFPDRFSGHQFPNYSSELNVNALLLGDSALYLCASRFKGVGYTFGSGTRLTVV.